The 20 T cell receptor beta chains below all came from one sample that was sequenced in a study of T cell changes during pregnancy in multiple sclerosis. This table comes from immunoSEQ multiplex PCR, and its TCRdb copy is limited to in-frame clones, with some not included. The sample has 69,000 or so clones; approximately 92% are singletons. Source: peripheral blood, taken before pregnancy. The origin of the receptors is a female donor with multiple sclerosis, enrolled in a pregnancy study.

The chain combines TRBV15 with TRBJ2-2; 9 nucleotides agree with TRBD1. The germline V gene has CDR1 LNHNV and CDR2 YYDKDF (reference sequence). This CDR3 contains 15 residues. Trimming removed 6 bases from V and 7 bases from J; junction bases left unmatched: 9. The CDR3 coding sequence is TGTGCCACCAGTACCGGGACAGGGATTTTCGGGGAGCTGTTTTTT. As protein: CATSTGTGIFGELFF.

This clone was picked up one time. The DNA of the CDR3 is TGTGCCAGCAGCAACGGTCTTACCCACACAGATACGCAGTATTTT. Amino acids: CASSNGLTHTDTQYF. This sequence joins TRBV9 and TRBJ2-3; no firm D call. V gave up 4 bases and J gave up 2 bases, with 14 bases separating them. Germline lookup yields CDR1 SGDLS and CDR2 YYNGEE. This CDR3 is 15 amino acids long.

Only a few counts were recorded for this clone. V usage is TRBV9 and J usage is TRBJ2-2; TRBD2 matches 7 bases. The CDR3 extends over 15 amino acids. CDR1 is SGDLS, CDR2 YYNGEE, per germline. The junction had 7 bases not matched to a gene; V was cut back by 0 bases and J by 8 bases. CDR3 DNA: TGTGCCAGCAGCGTAGGGGCGGGAGCGGGAGGGGAGCTGTTTTTT. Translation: CASSVGAGAGGELFF.

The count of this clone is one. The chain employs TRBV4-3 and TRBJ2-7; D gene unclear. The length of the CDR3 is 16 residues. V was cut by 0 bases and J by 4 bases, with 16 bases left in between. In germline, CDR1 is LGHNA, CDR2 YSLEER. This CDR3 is CASSQDRSGRWYEQYF. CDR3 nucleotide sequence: TGCGCCAGCAGCCAAGATCGTTCGGGTCGGTGGTACGAGCAGTACTTC.

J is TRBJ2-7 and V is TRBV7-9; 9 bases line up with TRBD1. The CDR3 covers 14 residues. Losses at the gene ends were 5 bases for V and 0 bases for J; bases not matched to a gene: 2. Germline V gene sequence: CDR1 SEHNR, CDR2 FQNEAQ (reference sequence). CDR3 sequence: CASSPDRGSYEQYF. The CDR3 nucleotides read TGTGCCAGCAGCCCGGACAGGGGCTCCTACGAGCAGTACTTC.

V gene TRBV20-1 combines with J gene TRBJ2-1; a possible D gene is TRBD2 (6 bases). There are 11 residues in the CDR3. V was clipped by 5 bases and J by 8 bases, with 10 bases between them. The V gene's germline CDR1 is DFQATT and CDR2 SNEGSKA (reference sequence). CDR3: CSAGTEYEQFF. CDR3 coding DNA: TGCAGTGCTGGGACTGAGTATGAGCAGTTCTTC.

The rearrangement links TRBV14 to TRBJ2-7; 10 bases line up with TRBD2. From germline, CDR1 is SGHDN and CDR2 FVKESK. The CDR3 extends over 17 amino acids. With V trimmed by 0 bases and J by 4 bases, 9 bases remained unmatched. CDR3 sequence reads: CASSQEGSSGSFYEQYF. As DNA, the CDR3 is TGTGCCAGCAGCCAAGAGGGCTCTAGCGGGAGTTTTTACGAGCAGTACTTC. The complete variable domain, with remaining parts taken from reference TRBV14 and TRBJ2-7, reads EAGVTQFPSHSVIEKGQTVTLRCDPISGHDNLYWYRRVMGKEIKFLLHFVKESKQDESGMPNNRFLAERTGGTYSTLKVQPAELEDSGVYFCASSQEGSSGSFYEQYFGPGTRLTVT.

The CDR3 DNA reads TGTGCCAGCAGCAGGGGTCTGGAGGGCACCGGGGAGCTGTTTTTT. Translating gives CASSRGLEGTGELFF. This chain links TRBV11-2 with TRBJ2-2; tentative D call: TRBD2 (6 bases). This CDR3 contains 15 residues. Germline lookup yields CDR1 SGHAT and CDR2 FQNNGV. V was pared by 5 bases and J by 4 bases, with 14 bases between.

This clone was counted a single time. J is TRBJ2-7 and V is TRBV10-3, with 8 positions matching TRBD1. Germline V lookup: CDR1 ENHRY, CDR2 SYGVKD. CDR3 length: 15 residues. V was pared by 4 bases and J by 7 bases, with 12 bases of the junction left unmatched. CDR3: CAISGPTGAQGEQYF. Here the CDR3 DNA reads TGTGCCATCAGTGGCCCGACAGGGGCGCAGGGGGAGCAGTACTTC.

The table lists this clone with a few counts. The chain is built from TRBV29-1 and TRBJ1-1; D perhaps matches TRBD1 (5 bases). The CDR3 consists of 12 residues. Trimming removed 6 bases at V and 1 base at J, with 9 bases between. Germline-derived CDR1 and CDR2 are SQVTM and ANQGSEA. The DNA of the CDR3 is TGCAGCGTGGGACTGACGAACACTGAAGCTTTCTTT. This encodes CSVGLTNTEAFF.

This chain's CDR3 is CASSPEGGRSNEKLFF. CDR3 coding DNA: TGTGCCAGCTCACCCGAAGGAGGACGGTCTAATGAAAAACTGTTTTTT. The V and J genes are TRBV18 and TRBJ1-4; D remains ambiguous. V dropped 3 bases and J dropped 3 bases, with 14 bases sitting between them. Germline V gives CDR1 KGHSH, CDR2 LQKENI. The length of the CDR3 is 16 residues.

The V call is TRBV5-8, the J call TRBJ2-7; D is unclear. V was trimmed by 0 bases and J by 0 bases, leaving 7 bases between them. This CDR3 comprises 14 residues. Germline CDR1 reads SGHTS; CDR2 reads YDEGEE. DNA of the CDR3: TGTGCCAGCAGCTTGGAACCCAGCTCCTACGAGCAGTACTTC. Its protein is CASSLEPSSYEQYF.

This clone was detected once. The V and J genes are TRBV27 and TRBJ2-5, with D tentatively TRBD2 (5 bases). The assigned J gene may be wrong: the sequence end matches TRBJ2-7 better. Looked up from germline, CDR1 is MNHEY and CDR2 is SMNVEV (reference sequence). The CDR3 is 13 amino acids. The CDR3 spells CASPRLDCYEQYF. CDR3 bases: TGTGCCAGTCCCAGATTGGACTGCTACGAGCAGTACTTC.

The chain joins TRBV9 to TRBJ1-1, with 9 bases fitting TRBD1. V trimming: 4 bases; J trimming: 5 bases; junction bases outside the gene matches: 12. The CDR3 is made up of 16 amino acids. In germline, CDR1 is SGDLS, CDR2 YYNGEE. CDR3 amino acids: CASSPGDRVMGTEAFF. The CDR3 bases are TGTGCCAGCAGCCCCGGGGACAGGGTCATGGGAACTGAAGCTTTCTTT.

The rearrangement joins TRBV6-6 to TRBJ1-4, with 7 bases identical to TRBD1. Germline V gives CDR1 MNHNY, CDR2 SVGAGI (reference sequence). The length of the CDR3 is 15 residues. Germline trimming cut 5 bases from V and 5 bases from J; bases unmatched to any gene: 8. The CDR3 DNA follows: TGTGCCAGCAGTACCCGGACAGGCCTAAATGAAAAACTGTTTTTT. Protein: CASSTRTGLNEKLFF.

CDR3 sequence: CASSFGGVEETQYF. The DNA of the CDR3 is TGTGCCAGCAGCTTCGGTGGAGTAGAAGAGACCCAGTACTTC. The gene calls are TRBV7-3 and TRBJ2-5, with no clear D. In germline, CDR1 is SGHTA, CDR2 FQGTGA. The CDR3 is 14 amino acids. Trimming left V 3 bases short and J 3 bases short, with 11 bases between.

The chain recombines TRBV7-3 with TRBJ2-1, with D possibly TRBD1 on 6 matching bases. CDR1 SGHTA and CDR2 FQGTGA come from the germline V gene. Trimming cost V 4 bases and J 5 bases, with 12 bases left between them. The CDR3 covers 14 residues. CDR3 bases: TGTGCCAGCAGCTCTCGTGGGGGCCACAATGAGCAGTTCTTC. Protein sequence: CASSSRGGHNEQFF.

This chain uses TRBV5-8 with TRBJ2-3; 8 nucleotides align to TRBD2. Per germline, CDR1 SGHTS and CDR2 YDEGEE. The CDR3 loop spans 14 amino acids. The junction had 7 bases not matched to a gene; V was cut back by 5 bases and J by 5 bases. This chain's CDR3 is CASRMAGGGDTQYF. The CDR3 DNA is TGTGCCAGCAGGATGGCGGGAGGCGGAGATACGCAGTATTTT.

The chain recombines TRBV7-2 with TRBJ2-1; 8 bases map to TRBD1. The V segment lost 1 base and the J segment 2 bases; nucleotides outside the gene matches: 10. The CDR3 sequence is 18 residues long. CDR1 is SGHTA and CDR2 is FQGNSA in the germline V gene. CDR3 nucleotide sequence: TGTGCCAGCAGCTTAGAGGGGTCAGGGGGCATCGCCTACAATGAGCAGTTCTTC. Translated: CASSLEGSGGIAYNEQFF.

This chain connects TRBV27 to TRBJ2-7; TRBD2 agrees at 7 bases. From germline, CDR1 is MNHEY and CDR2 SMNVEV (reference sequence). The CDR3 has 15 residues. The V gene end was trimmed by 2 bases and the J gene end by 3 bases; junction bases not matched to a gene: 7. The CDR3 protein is CASSLGGGTHYEQYF. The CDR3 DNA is TGTGCCAGCAGTTTAGGGGGGGGGACCCACTACGAGCAGTACTTC.